One and the same sample provided the 14 T cell receptor beta chains below, sequenced in a study of blood T cell repertoires in COVID-19. Sequencing used immunoSEQ multiplex PCR; TCRdb keeps in-frame clones, though not all of them. Here the sample spans roughly 80,000 clones, approximately 76% being singletons. Sequenced input: peripheral blood. The receptors were sampled from a man aged 70-80 years with active or convalescent COVID-19.

This clone occurred once. The V gene is TRBV14, the J gene TRBJ2-1; D not resolved. V was pared by 0 bases and J by 15 bases, with 12 bases between. Germline CDR1 and CDR2: SGHDN and FVKESK. There are 12 residues in the CDR3. The chain's CDR3 is CASSQDGLIAFF. DNA of the CDR3: TGTGCCAGCAGCCAAGACGGGTTGATAGCGTTCTTC.

V gene TRBV29-1 combines with J gene TRBJ2-7; a possible D gene is TRBD2 (6 bases). The CDR3 is 14 residues long. Trimming removed 3 bases at V and 0 bases at J, with 12 bases between. Germline loops: CDR1 SQVTM, CDR2 ANQGSEA. The chain's CDR3 is CSVEGTSFSYEQYF. CDR3 in DNA: TGCAGCGTTGAGGGAACTAGCTTCTCCTACGAGCAGTACTTC.

The V call is TRBV3-1 (or the pseudogene TRBV3-2), the J call TRBJ2-1; D is unclear. V gave up 1 base and J gave up 10 bases, with 14 bases separating them. This CDR3 has 14 residues. Per germline, CDR1 LGHDT and CDR2 YNNKEL (reference sequence). In DNA form, the CDR3 reads TGTGCCAGCAGCCAAGTTGAATGGGCACGGGAGCAGTTCTTC. The encoded protein is CASSQVEWAREQFF.

This sequence joins TRBV18 and TRBJ2-2, with TRBD1 identical over 9 bases. The CDR3 loop spans 17 amino acids. Germline CDR1 is KGHSH and CDR2 is LQKENI. The V segment lost 2 bases and the J segment 6 bases; nucleotides outside the gene matches: 10. This CDR3 is CASSPSPGQGSPGELFF. For the CDR3, the DNA is TGTGCCAGCTCACCATCGCCGGGACAGGGAAGTCCCGGGGAGCTGTTTTTT. The variable domain in full, completed from reference TRBV18 and TRBJ2-2, reads NAGVMQNPRHLVRRRGQEARLRCSPMKGHSHVYWYRQLPEEGLKFMVYLQKENIIDESGMPKERFSAEFPKEGPSILRIQQVVRGDSAAYFCASSPSPGQGSPGELFFGEGSRLTVL.

The chain employs TRBV18 and TRBJ2-2, with unresolved D. V was shortened by 10 bases and J by 2 bases, with 20 bases between the two germline ends. CDR1 and CDR2 from the germline V gene are KGHSH and LQKENI. This CDR3 spans 16 amino acids. CDR3 sequence reads: CATSWASTRNTGELFF. The CDR3 DNA reads TGTGCCACCTCGTGGGCCTCGACCCGAAACACCGGGGAGCTGTTTTTT. The variable domain in full, with the rest retrieved from reference TRBV18 and TRBJ2-2, is NAGVMQNPRHLVRRRGQEARLRCSPMKGHSHVYWYRQLPEEGLKFMVYLQKENIIDESGMPKERFSAEFPKEGPSILRIQQVVRGDSAAYFCATSWASTRNTGELFFGEGSRLTVL.

The genes are TRBV10-2 and TRBJ2-7, with D perhaps TRBD2 (5 bases). CDR3 length: 13 residues. V lost 8 bases to trimming and J lost 0 bases, with 11 bases between them. CDR1 and CDR2 (germline): WSHSY, SAAADI. This chain's CDR3 is CASVISGSYEQYF. The CDR3 coding sequence is TGCGCCAGCGTCATCAGCGGCTCCTACGAGCAGTACTTC.

The V and J genes are TRBV5-1 and TRBJ1-2; 8 bases agree with TRBD1. CDR1 SGHRS and CDR2 YFSETQ come from the germline V gene. V was clipped by 7 bases and J by 8 bases; unmatched bases: 4. This CDR3 region has 11 residues. The CDR3 DNA reads as TGCGCCAGCTTCGGACAGGGCGGCTACACCTTC. This sequence encodes CASFGQGGYTF.

This clone was counted only a few times. This rearrangement joins TRBV15 to TRBJ1-4, with no clear D. V lost 0 bases and J lost 3, with 20 bases in between. This CDR3 is built from 19 residues. The V gene's germline CDR1 is LNHNV and CDR2 YYDKDF (reference sequence). The CDR3 is CATSRERLEGLGANEKLFF. The CDR3 DNA reads TGTGCCACCAGCAGAGAACGCTTGGAGGGTTTGGGTGCTAATGAAAAACTGTTTTTT.

The rearrangement joins TRBV3-1 (or the pseudogene TRBV3-2) to TRBJ2-2; TRBD2 matches at 9 bases. CDR3 size: 16 residues. CDR1 LGHDT and CDR2 YNNKEL come from the germline V gene (reference sequence). Losses at the gene ends were 6 bases for V and 3 bases for J; bases not matched to a gene: 8. CDR3 region: CASRLHSGGDTGELFF. The DNA for the CDR3 is TGTGCCAGCAGGCTCCATAGCGGGGGCGACACCGGGGAGCTGTTTTTT.

The chain employs TRBV5-6 and TRBJ2-7; no firm D call. This CDR3 has 15 amino acids. Germline V gene lookup returns CDR1 SGHDT and CDR2 YYEEEE. The V gene lost 1 base and the J gene lost 0 bases, with 11 bases spanning the gap. The CDR3 DNA follows: TGTGCCAGCAGCTTGTTGGCGGCCAGCTCCTACGAGCAGTACTTC. Protein sequence: CASSLLAASSYEQYF.

This chain connects TRBV6-5 to TRBJ2-3, with D hard to call. The CDR3 consists of 13 residues. Germline V lookup: CDR1 MNHEY, CDR2 SVGAGI. Trimming stripped 8 bases from V and 2 bases from J, with 11 bases between. The CDR3: CASLSRLTDTQYF. The CDR3 DNA sequence: TGTGCCAGCTTGAGCCGCCTCACAGATACGCAGTATTTT.

The chain employs TRBV5-1 and TRBJ2-3, with TRBD2 as a possible D gene (5 bases). This CDR3 comprises 17 residues. Trimming removed 3 bases from V and 2 bases from J, with 19 bases in between. Per the germline V gene, CDR1 is SGHRS and CDR2 is YFSETQ. CDR3 in amino acids: CASSSEGRSPHTDTQYF. As DNA, the CDR3 is TGCGCCAGCAGCTCAGAGGGCAGGTCACCCCACACAGATACGCAGTATTTT. The full variable domain, with the rest looked up from reference TRBV5-1 and TRBJ2-3, is KAGVTQTPRYLIKTRGQQVTLSCSPISGHRSVSWYQQTPGQGLQFLFEYFSETQRNKGNFPGRFSGRQFSNSRSEMNVSTLELGDSALYLCASSSEGRSPHTDTQYFGPGTRLTVL.

The V gene is TRBV10-1, the J gene TRBJ1-1; D might be TRBD1 (5 bases). Germline CDR1 and CDR2: WNHNN and SYGVQD (reference sequence). V lost 4 bases and J 0 bases, leaving 6 bases between the germline ends. The CDR3 runs to 13 residues. The CDR3 protein is CASSGGVNTEAFF. The DNA of the CDR3 is TGCGCCAGCAGTGGGGGGGTGAACACTGAAGCTTTCTTT.

V usage is TRBV2 and J usage is TRBJ2-7; 14 bases are shared with TRBD2. CDR3 length: 14 residues. Germline assignment: CDR1 SNHLY and CDR2 FYNNEI. The V gene end was trimmed by 9 bases and the J gene end by 5 bases; junction bases not matched to a gene: 6. The CDR3 loop reads CARGLAGAGHEQYF. The CDR3 nucleotides read TGTGCCAGGGGACTAGCGGGGGCCGGTCACGAGCAGTACTTC.